Described below is a single T cell receptor beta chain sequence and its context. The data were obtained in a study of chemoradiotherapy in HPV16-positive cancers. Libraries were prepared by immunoSEQ multiplex PCR; TCRdb keeps only in-frame clonotypes and omits some of them. The sample has 20,000 to 25,000 clones; over 85% are singletons. Trimming left V 9 bases short and J 0 bases short, with 17 bases between. Germline lookup yields CDR1 LNHDA and CDR2 SQIVND (reference sequence). The CDR3 is 15 amino acids. Sequences were derived from blood, sampled from a patient who underwent chemoradiotherapy. The chain employs TRBV19 and TRBJ1-1, with D possibly matching TRBD1 (6 bases). This clonotype originated in a human donor with HPV-associated anogenital cancer. The CDR3: CASGDTGLLNTEAFF. The CDR3 bases are TGTGCCAGCGGGGACACAGGGCTCCTGAACACTGAAGCTTTCTTT.